The present TCR beta chain was sequenced within a study of T cells in localized non-small cell lung cancer. Points from the study as a whole: Within adjacent lung there appeared a median approximately 59 of the top 100 tumor clones. Measurement of T cell clonality placed uninvolved adjacent lung highest, above the level in tumor.

Germline V CDR1 and CDR2: SEHNR, FQNEAQ (reference sequence). V was trimmed by 3 bases and J by 9 bases, leaving 18 bases between them. There are 15 residues in the CDR3. About this clone itself: Its antigen is unknown.

The table came from immunoSEQ multiplex PCR; TCRdb's copy has only in-frame clones and leaves some out. The table records under 150,000 clones, 89% of them present only once. The gene calls are TRBV7-9 and TRBJ2-1, with D possibly called TRBD1 or TRBD2 (5 bases each). The receptor was derived from a female donor older than 55 with stage I lung adenocarcinoma. Specimen: peripheral blood, collected before any cancer treatment. The CDR3: CASSFAGTQASEQFF. DNA for the CDR3: TGTGCCAGCAGCTTTGCCGGGACCCAAGCCAGTGAGCAGTTCTTC.